This T cell receptor beta chain was identified in a study of T cells in localized non-small cell lung cancer. General observations from the study: In adjacent lung, a median roughly 56 of the top 100 tumor clones were found. Elevated blood T cell density was associated with longer overall survival.

This clone was picked up a small number of times. Antigen unknown. The germline V gene has CDR1 LGHNA and CDR2 YNFKEQ. The CDR3 has 13 amino acids. V lost 6 bases, J lost 3 bases, and 10 bases lay in between. Produced via immunoSEQ multiplex PCR; TCRdb's table is partial and in-frame only. The sample yields several thousand clones, approximately 89% seen once. The chain joins TRBV4-2 to TRBJ2-3; D may be TRBD1 (5 bases). The TCR was taken from a female donor older than 55 with stage II squamous cell lung carcinoma. Sequencing used peripheral blood, obtained before any cancer treatment. Here the CDR3 DNA reads TGTGCCAGCAGGGGCAGGGAAACAGATACGCAGTATTTT. As protein: CASRGRETDTQYF.